The 14 T cell receptor beta chains below all came from one sample that was sequenced in a study of CD8 T cells in ankylosing spondylitis. Points from the study as a whole: Typical of ankylosing spondylitis blood, it appeared, was a TCR beta motif of eight highly homologous variants.

Their antigen targets remain unknown. TCRdb recomputed calls from the 5' RACE reads with MiXCR, one row per CDR3 protein. The sample consists of approximately 540,000 distinct CDR3 sequences, about 12% of them appearing once. Sample: blood, either unsorted or a sorted T cell fraction (not recorded which). The receptors here all came from a male donor with ankylosing spondylitis.

The rearrangement joins TRBV2 to TRBJ2-3, with TRBD2 as a possible D gene (7 bases). CDR3 length: 17 amino acids. Germline-derived CDR1 and CDR2 are SNHLY and FYNNEI. V was trimmed by 3 bases and J by 5 bases, leaving 21 bases between them. The CDR3 loop reads CASSDTLGGAQGDTQYF. The DNA of the CDR3 is TGTGCCAGCAGTGATACGCTAGGGGGGGCTCAGGGAGATACGCAGTATTTT.

This clonotype was seen a handful of times. The chain has TRBV2 and TRBJ1-5, with 8 positions matching TRBD1. Germline CDR1 reads SNHLY; CDR2 reads FYNNEI. The length of the CDR3 is 15 residues. V was clipped by 4 bases and J by 2 bases; unmatched bases: 4. The chain's CDR3 is CASSVAGGGNQPQHF. The CDR3 bases are TGTGCCAGCAGTGTGGCAGGGGGCGGCAATCAGCCCCAGCATTTT. Full variable domain (rest looked up from reference TRBV2 and TRBJ1-5): EPEVTQTPSHQVTQMGQEVILRCVPISNHLYFYWYRQILGQKVEFLVSFYNNEISEKSEIFDDQFSVERPDGSNFTLKIRSTKLEDSAMYFCASSVAGGGNQPQHFGDGTRLSIL.

This clonotype was counted ten times or more. The rearrangement joins TRBV12-3 or TRBV12-4 to TRBJ2-2, with D uncertain. Trimming left V 2 bases short and J 0 bases short, with 10 bases between. CDR3 length equals 16 residues. The CDR3 region is CASSLSVHANTGELFF. The CDR3 nucleotides are TGTGCCAGCAGTTTATCTGTCCATGCGAACACCGGGGAGCTGTTTTTT.

This clonotype has ten or more counts. The chain couples TRBV7-2 to TRBJ1-3, with D perhaps TRBD1 (5 bases). CDR1 SGHTA and CDR2 FQGNSA come from the germline V gene. CDR3 length: 17 residues. V gave up 3 bases and J gave up 0 bases, with 15 bases separating them. The CDR3 loop is CASSFYSGAGSGNTIYF. The CDR3 DNA is TGTGCCAGCAGCTTTTATAGCGGGGCTGGCTCTGGAAACACCATATATTTT.

The rearrangement links TRBV12-3 or TRBV12-4 to TRBJ2-7; 10 bases fit TRBD2. The CDR3 is made up of 15 amino acids. V was pared by 5 bases and J by 5 bases, with 9 bases of the junction left unmatched. The CDR3 spells CASSLNLAGVNEQYV. DNA for the CDR3: TGTGCCAGCAGTCTGAACCTAGCGGGAGTCAACGAGCAGTACGTC.

The chain couples TRBV7-2 to TRBJ2-1; 7 bases line up with TRBD1. Germline values: CDR1 SGHTA, CDR2 FQGNSA. The CDR3 totals 15 residues. The V segment lost 7 bases and the J segment 12 bases; nucleotides outside the gene matches: 18. The CDR3 DNA follows: TGTGCCAGCACCCTAGGGGGCGACCTAGAACCAGGGCAGTTCTTC. Translating it yields CASTLGGDLEPGQFF.

The gene calls are TRBV20-1 and TRBJ2-3, with D unclear. The germline CDR1 and CDR2 sequences are DFQATT and SNEGSKA (reference sequence). Trimming left V 6 bases short and J 2 bases short, with 6 bases between. The CDR3 extends over 11 amino acids. The CDR3: CSASITDTQYF. The CDR3, as DNA: TGCAGTGCGTCAATCACAGATACGCAGTATTTT.

This clonotype was detected many times. V is TRBV7-9 and J is TRBJ1-1; D unresolved. CDR1 is SEHNR, CDR2 FQNEAQ, per germline (reference sequence). With 1 base removed from V and 8 bases from J, the gap between germline ends came to 8 bases. The CDR3 has 12 residues. The CDR3 sequence: CASSLVATEAFF. The CDR3 DNA follows: TGTGCCAGCAGCTTAGTGGCGACGGAAGCTTTCTTT.

This clonotype was observed a few times. The V call is TRBV7-2, the J call TRBJ2-7, with 11 positions matching TRBD2. Losses at the gene ends were 5 bases for V and 0 bases for J; bases not matched to a gene: 9. CDR1 is SGHTA and CDR2 is FQGNSA in the germline V gene. The CDR3 has 17 residues. The DNA of the CDR3 is TGTGCCAGCAGCCTTGGACTAGCGGGCCTAAGCTCCTACGAGCAGTACTTC. Amino acid sequence: CASSLGLAGLSSYEQYF. The variable domain in full, completed from reference TRBV7-2 and TRBJ2-7, reads GAGVSQSPSNKVTEKGKDVELRCDPISGHTALYWYRQSLGQGLEFLIYFQGNSAPDKSGLPSDRFSAERTGGSVSTLTIQRTQQEDSAVYLCASSLGLAGLSSYEQYFGPGTRLTVT.

V is TRBV5-4 and J is TRBJ2-1; 11 bases match TRBD1. The germline V gene has CDR1 SGHNT and CDR2 YYREEE (reference sequence). V gave up 3 bases and J gave up 8 bases; unmatched junction bases: 7. The CDR3 extends over 15 amino acids. The CDR3 protein is CASSSSRTGGDEQFF. The CDR3 region has the DNA TGTGCCAGCAGCTCCTCGAGGACAGGGGGCGATGAGCAGTTCTTC.

This clonotype was picked up many times. The chain uses TRBV2 and TRBJ1-1; the D gene is possibly TRBD1 (5 bases). The CDR3 has 13 residues. Germline V gene lookup returns CDR1 SNHLY and CDR2 FYNNEI. V was shortened by 6 bases and J by 2 bases, with 10 bases between the two germline ends. CDR3 coding DNA: TGTGCCAGCAGCGACCAGGGAAACACTGAAGCTTTCTTT. It specifies CASSDQGNTEAFF.

This clonotype showed up many times. This chain connects TRBV20-1 to TRBJ2-5; no clear D gene. Trimming shortened V by 4 bases and J by 5 bases, and 8 bases separated the two germline ends. The CDR3 runs 11 residues. Germline V gene data show CDR1 as DFQATT and CDR2 as SNEGSKA (reference sequence). The CDR3 DNA reads TGCAGTGCTACTACTCGGGAGACCCAGTACTTC. Protein sequence: CSATTRETQYF.

The table lists this clonotype with a few counts. This chain connects TRBV19 to TRBJ2-7; 8 bases fit TRBD1. Germline CDR1 is LNHDA and CDR2 is SQIVND (reference sequence). The CDR3 runs to 14 residues. J lost 0 bases, V lost 5 bases, and 3 bases had no gene match. In DNA, the CDR3 is TGTGCCAGTAGTCCGGGACAGGACTCCTACGAGCAGTACTTC. This codes for CASSPGQDSYEQYF. Full variable domain (missing parts from reference TRBV19 and TRBJ2-7): DGGITQSPKYLFRKEGQNVTLSCEQNLNHDAMYWYRQDPGQGLRLIYYSQIVNDFQKGDIAEGYSVSREKKESFPLTVTSAQKNPTAFYLCASSPGQDSYEQYFGPGTRLTVT.

This clonotype occurred many times. The rearrangement uses TRBV4-1 and TRBJ2-3; 7 nucleotides line up with TRBD2. The CDR3 is 13 amino acids. The V segment lost 0 bases and the J segment 6 bases; nucleotides outside the gene matches: 0. CDR1 and CDR2 from the germline V gene are MGHRA and YSYEKL. The CDR3 region has the DNA TGCGCCAGCAGCCAAGACGGGAGGGATACGCAGTATTTT. It codes for CASSQDGRDTQYF.